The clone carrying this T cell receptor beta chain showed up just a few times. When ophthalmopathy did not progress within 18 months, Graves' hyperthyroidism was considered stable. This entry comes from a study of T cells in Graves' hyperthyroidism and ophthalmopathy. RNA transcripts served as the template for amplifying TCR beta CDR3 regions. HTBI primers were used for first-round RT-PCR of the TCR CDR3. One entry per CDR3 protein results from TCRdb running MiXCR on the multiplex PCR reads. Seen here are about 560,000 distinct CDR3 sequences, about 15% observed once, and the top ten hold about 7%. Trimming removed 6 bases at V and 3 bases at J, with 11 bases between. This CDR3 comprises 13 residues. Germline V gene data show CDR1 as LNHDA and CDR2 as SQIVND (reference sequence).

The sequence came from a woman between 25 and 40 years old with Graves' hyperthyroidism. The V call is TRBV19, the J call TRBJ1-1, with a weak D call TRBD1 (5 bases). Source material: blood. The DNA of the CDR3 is TGTGCCAGTAGCGCGGCGGGGGACACTGAAGCTTTCTTT. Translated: CASSAAGDTEAFF.